These 32 T cell receptor beta chains originate from one sample sequenced in a study of neurological immune-mediated disorders. In TCRdb, the 5' RACE reads were re-called with MiXCR into one record per CDR3 protein. Of 30,000 to 40,000 distinct CDR3 sequences in the sample, 3% to 4.5% were seen once. Sequenced material: PBMCs. These receptors originate from a man under 40 with multiple sclerosis.

By frequency in the sample, this clonotype is medium-sized. The V and J genes are TRBV29-1 and TRBJ2-5; 7 bases match TRBD2. Germline values: CDR1 SQVTM, CDR2 ANQGSEA. The CDR3 is made up of 12 amino acids. Losses at the gene ends were 8 bases for V and 2 bases for J; bases not matched to a gene: 5. CDR3 nucleotides: TGCAGCTCGCGGGGGACTCAAGAGACCCAGTACTTC. Translated: CSSRGTQETQYF.

This clonotype was found many times. The chain combines TRBV5-1 with TRBJ1-5; D might be TRBD1 (5 bases). The ends were cut back, 4 bases at V and 6 bases at J, with 14 bases in the middle. The CDR3 covers 14 residues. CDR1 is SGHRS, CDR2 YFSETQ, per germline. CDR3 nucleotides: TGCGCCAGCAGCGCTGGGACGGGGACTCAGCCCCAGCATTTT. This gives the protein CASSAGTGTQPQHF.

This clonotype was picked up many times. CDR3 sequence (DNA): TGCAGTGCTTCCAGACAGGGGCAAAATCAGCCCCAGCATTTT. Its protein is CSASRQGQNQPQHF. V gene TRBV20-1 combines with J gene TRBJ1-5; TRBD1 matches at 8 bases. The CDR3 is 14 residues long. CDR1 DFQATT and CDR2 SNEGSKA come from the germline V gene (reference sequence). V dropped 5 bases and J dropped 4; count of bases not matched to a gene: 7.

By its share, this clonotype is medium-sized. This chain uses TRBV27 with TRBJ1-1, with TRBD1 as a possible D gene (5 bases). V was clipped by 2 bases and J by 1 base, with 5 bases between them. Germline values: CDR1 MNHEY, CDR2 SMNVEV (reference sequence). This CDR3 comprises 13 residues. As DNA, the CDR3 is TGTGCCAGCAGTTTAGGGGGGAACACTGAAGCTTTCTTT. This translates into CASSLGGNTEAFF.

In this sample, this clonotype turned up many times. This chain links TRBV12-3 or TRBV12-4 with TRBJ2-3; 7 bases match TRBD1. The CDR3 spans 15 residues. V trimming: 3 bases; J trimming: 2 bases; junction bases outside the gene matches: 5. For the CDR3, the DNA is TGTGCCAGCAGTTTCTCGGGACAGAACACAGATACGCAGTATTTT. Translating gives CASSFSGQNTDTQYF.

There are many counts of this clonotype. The V call is TRBV29-1, the J call TRBJ2-7; a possible D gene is TRBD1 (6 bases). The CDR3 spans 11 residues. Germline V lookup: CDR1 SQVTM, CDR2 ANQGSEA. V shed 7 bases and J shed 6 bases, with 13 bases lying between them. The CDR3 sequence is CSADSNGEQYF. CDR3 in DNA: TGCAGCGCGGACAGCAACGGCGAGCAGTACTTC.

In its sample, this clonotype was seen many times. The CDR3 DNA reads TGCAGTGCTAGCTTCCTTCGGGCAGGGGATCCCGAAAAACTGTTTTTT. This translates into CSASFLRAGDPEKLFF. This chain uses TRBV20-1 with TRBJ1-4, with D possibly TRBD1 on 6 matching bases. The CDR3 is made up of 16 amino acids. Germline CDR1 and CDR2: DFQATT and SNEGSKA (reference sequence). Trimming shortened V by 3 bases and J by 8 bases, and 22 bases separated the two germline ends.

This clonotype was detected many times. This chain uses TRBV20-1 with TRBJ2-7, with D maybe TRBD1 (5 bases). Germline V gives CDR1 DFQATT, CDR2 SNEGSKA (reference sequence). V dropped 5 bases and J dropped 3 bases, with 11 bases sitting between them. The CDR3 sequence is 12 residues long. CDR3 in amino acids: CSAPDRYYEQYF. The CDR3 nucleotides are TGCAGTGCTCCCGACAGATACTACGAGCAGTACTTC.

The genes are TRBV7-2 and TRBJ1-6; a weak D match, TRBD1 (6 bases). V lost 1 base and J lost 4, with 8 bases in between. Germline lookup yields CDR1 SGHTA and CDR2 FQGNSA. The CDR3 runs 15 residues. The CDR3 coding sequence is TGTGCCAGCAGCTTAGGACAGGCTTATAATTCACCCCTCCACTTT. Residues: CASSLGQAYNSPLHF.

In this sample, this clonotype turned up many times. The V and J genes are TRBV5-1 and TRBJ1-1; possible D gene TRBD1, 5 bases. The CDR3 has 15 residues. The V gene's germline CDR1 is SGHRS and CDR2 YFSETQ. V lost 0 bases to trimming and J lost 4 bases, with 13 bases between them. CDR3 protein: CASSLAGLRFTEAFF. For the CDR3, the DNA is TGCGCCAGCAGCTTGGCAGGGCTTCGCTTCACTGAAGCTTTCTTT.

This clonotype was seen at least ten times. The chain uses TRBV9 and TRBJ2-5; D is ambiguous. The V gene's germline CDR1 is SGDLS and CDR2 YYNGEE. The CDR3 is 13 residues long. V lost 3 bases and J lost 2, with 8 bases in between. The CDR3 loop reads CASSESMQETQYF. CDR3 coding DNA: TGTGCCAGCAGCGAGTCCATGCAAGAGACCCAGTACTTC.

This clonotype was counted ten times or more. This rearrangement joins TRBV4-3 to TRBJ1-5, with 8 bases aligning to TRBD1. The CDR3 runs 15 residues. Germline V CDR1 and CDR2: LGHNA, YSLEER. J gave up 5 bases and V 0 bases, and 3 bases lay outside the gene matches. The CDR3 DNA reads TGCGCCAGCAGCCAAGAACAGGGGGTTTATCAGCCCCAGCATTTT. As protein: CASSQEQGVYQPQHF.

This clonotype appeared many times. The chain employs TRBV7-9 and TRBJ2-1; no clear D. Germline V gene lookup returns CDR1 SEHNR and CDR2 FQNEAQ (reference sequence). The V gene lost 5 bases and the J gene lost 7 bases, with 15 bases spanning the gap. The CDR3 has 14 amino acids. CDR3 loop: CASSPTDERNEQFF. DNA of the CDR3: TGTGCCAGCAGCCCAACGGACGAGAGGAATGAGCAGTTCTTC.

This clonotype was picked up many times. V and J are TRBV7-6 and TRBJ1-1; D is unclear. Trimming cost V 1 base and J 6 bases, with 6 bases left between them. From germline, CDR1 is SGHVS and CDR2 FNYEAQ. The CDR3 is 12 amino acids. The CDR3 coding sequence is TGTGCCAGCAGCTTAGGCTCAGCTGAAGCTTTCTTT. Translating it yields CASSLGSAEAFF.

This clonotype was observed at least ten times. The V gene is TRBV9, the J gene TRBJ1-1; TRBD1 is a possible D gene (6 bases). The CDR3 loop spans 11 amino acids. V was pared by 3 bases and J by 12 bases, with 12 bases between. The germline gives CDR1 SGDLS, CDR2 YYNGEE. CDR3 loop: CASSDYTGTFF. The DNA of the CDR3 is TGTGCCAGCAGCGACTACACAGGGACTTTCTTT.

In its sample, this clonotype was seen many times. The V call is TRBV4-1, the J call TRBJ2-7, with D perhaps matching TRBD1 or TRBD2 (5 bases each). In germline, CDR1 is MGHRA, CDR2 YSYEKL. This CDR3 spans 14 amino acids. V was pared by 1 base and J by 3 bases, with 10 bases between. The CDR3 bases are TGCGCCAGCAGCCAAGCCGGGACCCTCTACGAGCAGTACTTC. This codes for CASSQAGTLYEQYF.

V usage is TRBV20-1 and J usage is TRBJ1-5; no reliable D call. CDR1 is DFQATT, CDR2 SNEGSKA, per germline (reference sequence). V was pared by 4 bases and J by 5 bases, with 9 bases between. CDR3 length: 12 residues. DNA for the CDR3: TGCAGTGCTACATCAACTGATCAGCCCCAGCATTTT. It yields the protein CSATSTDQPQHF.

This clonotype came up a few times. The genes are TRBV7-2 and TRBJ2-1, with D perhaps TRBD1 or TRBD2 (5 bases each). This CDR3 has 16 residues. Germline assignment: CDR1 SGHTA and CDR2 FQGNSA. Trimming pared 2 bases from V and 4 bases from J, leaving 15 bases between. The chain's CDR3 is CASSLWDESPYNEQFF. CDR3 DNA sequence: TGTGCCAGCAGCTTATGGGACGAATCACCGTACAATGAGCAGTTCTTC.

This clonotype was seen only a few times. The chain recombines TRBV5-1 with TRBJ1-2; D may be TRBD1 (5 bases). This CDR3 has 13 amino acids. Trimming left V 4 bases short and J 6 bases short, with 13 bases between. The germline V gene has CDR1 SGHRS and CDR2 YFSETQ. CDR3 sequence: CASSRGGGDGYTF. DNA of the CDR3: TGCGCCAGCAGCCGGGGCGGGGGTGATGGCTACACCTTC.

In regard to this clonotype: A much larger clonotype is one base distant, so this may be a read error. The CDR3, as DNA: TGTGCCAGCAGCATCAGGATGGGACAGGTAGAATCTGGGGCCAAAGTCCTGACTTTC. It specifies CASSIRMGQVESGAKVLTF. V is TRBV9 and J is TRBJ2-6; 8 nucleotides align to TRBD1. CDR3 length: 19 amino acids. Germline CDR1 reads SGDLS; CDR2 reads YYNGEE. The whole variable domain, filled in from reference TRBV9 and TRBJ2-6, reads DSGVTQTPKHLITATGQRVTLRCSPRSGDLSVYWYQQSLDQGLQFLIQYYNGEERAKGNILERFSAQQFPDLHSELNLSSLELGDSALYFCASSIRMGQVESGAKVLTFGAGSRLTVL.

The table lists this clonotype with many counts. The chain couples TRBV6-5 to TRBJ1-3; 8 positions match TRBD1. With V trimmed by 4 bases and J by 4 bases, 6 bases remained unmatched. CDR1 MNHEY and CDR2 SVGAGI come from the germline V gene. The CDR3 length is 15 residues. The CDR3 nucleotides are TGTGCCAGCAGTTCCCAGGGGGCGAAAGGAAACACCATATATTTT. Its protein product is CASSSQGAKGNTIYF.

This clonotype was detected a few times. The chain uses TRBV4-2 and TRBJ2-1; maybe TRBD2 (6 bases). Trimming left V 0 bases short and J 6 bases short, with 9 bases between. There are 14 residues in the CDR3. Germline CDR1 and CDR2: LGHNA and YNFKEQ. CDR3 residues: CASSQDAGINEQFF. The CDR3 DNA follows: TGTGCCAGCAGCCAAGATGCGGGGATCAATGAGCAGTTCTTC.

This clonotype has at least ten counts. The chain links TRBV7-8 to TRBJ2-1, with TRBD2 as a possible D gene (6 bases). V lost 6 bases, J lost 0 bases, and 15 bases lay in between. From germline, CDR1 is SGHVS and CDR2 FQNEAQ. This CDR3 has 16 amino acids. CDR3 nucleotides: TGTGCCAGCAGACCCAATGCCGGGGGCTCCTACAATGAGCAGTTCTTC. It specifies CASRPNAGGSYNEQFF.

This clonotype was detected a few times. The V and J genes are TRBV7-6 and TRBJ1-1; D possibly corresponds to TRBD1 (5 bases). The germline V gene encodes CDR1 SGHVS and CDR2 FNYEAQ. V lost 3 bases, J lost 1 base, and 12 bases lay in between. The CDR3 contains 15 residues. The CDR3 sequence: CASSLMGDSNTEAFF. The CDR3 region has the DNA TGTGCCAGCAGCTTGATGGGGGACTCGAACACTGAAGCTTTCTTT.

There are many counts of this clonotype. The V and J genes are TRBV5-1 and TRBJ2-2; unclear D gene. In germline, CDR1 is SGHRS, CDR2 YFSETQ. CDR3 length equals 15 residues. The germline V and J ends were trimmed by 5 bases and 1 base, with 12 bases remaining between them. CDR3: CASSMRQVNTGELFF. For the CDR3, the DNA is TGCGCCAGCAGTATGAGGCAGGTGAACACCGGGGAGCTGTTTTTT.

This clonotype was recorded at least ten times. This chain uses TRBV7-9 with TRBJ1-5; perhaps TRBD1 as D (6 bases). The germline CDR1 and CDR2 sequences are SEHNR and FQNEAQ (reference sequence). Trimming removed 4 bases from V and 9 bases from J, with 7 bases in between. The CDR3 length is 11 residues. In DNA, the CDR3 is TGTGCCAGCAGCTCACAGGGGCCCCAGCATTTT. It translates to CASSSQGPQHF.

This clonotype was recorded at least ten times. This chain uses TRBV5-1 with TRBJ2-1, with a weak D call TRBD1 (5 bases). Trimming pared 0 bases from V and 1 base from J, leaving 11 bases between. The CDR3 consists of 16 residues. Germline V gene sequence: CDR1 SGHRS, CDR2 YFSETQ. The CDR3 region is CASSLVGARSYNEQFF. Written as DNA, the CDR3 is TGCGCCAGCAGCTTGGTTGGGGCCCGTTCCTACAATGAGCAGTTCTTC.

Note on this clonotype: A much larger clone sits a single nucleotide away, making a read error possible. CDR3 DNA sequence: TGCGCCAGCAGCTTGGACAGCCATCCCTACGAGCAGTGCTTC. Its protein is CASSLDSHPYEQCF. This chain joins TRBV5-1 and TRBJ2-7; D unresolved. The CDR3 covers 14 residues. Germline V CDR1 and CDR2: SGHRS, YFSETQ. Full variable domain (outside the CDR3, taken from reference TRBV5-1 and TRBJ2-7): KAGVTQTPRYLIKTRGQQVTLSCSPISGHRSVSWYQQTPGQGLQFLFEYFSETQRNKGNFPGRFSGRQFSNSRSEMNVSTLELGDSALYLCASSLDSHPYEQCFGPGTRLTVT.

The table lists this clonotype with many counts. The chain uses TRBV3-1 and TRBJ2-7; the D gene is possibly TRBD2 (5 bases). Germline CDR1 and CDR2: LGHDT and YNNKEL (reference sequence). V dropped 4 bases and J dropped 3 bases, with 13 bases sitting between them. The CDR3 is 14 amino acids. In nucleotides, the CDR3 is TGTGCCAGCAGCCCATATCGACGGGGCTACGAGCAGTACTTC. It codes for CASSPYRRGYEQYF.

This clonotype appeared many times. This sequence joins TRBV5-1 and TRBJ2-7, with 10 bases fitting TRBD1. The germline gives CDR1 SGHRS, CDR2 YFSETQ. The CDR3 contains 17 residues. V trimming: 4 bases; J trimming: 5 bases; junction bases outside the gene matches: 15. CDR3 sequence: CASSPAMTGGNRDEQYF. The CDR3 DNA reads as TGCGCCAGCAGCCCCGCTATGACAGGGGGCAATAGAGACGAGCAGTACTTC.

Only one count was recorded for this clonotype. The CDR3 ends on some other residue instead of the conserved phenylalanine or tryptophan, so this is likely a read error. The V call is TRBV12-3 or TRBV12-4, the J call TRBJ2-7; D is unclear. Deletions cut 3 bases from V and 5 bases from J, with 14 bases between. This CDR3 spans 14 amino acids. DNA for the CDR3: TGTGCCAGCAGTTTGTGGGGTAGGGTAAACGAGCAGTACTGC. This sequence encodes CASSLWGRVNEQYC.

This clonotype has a count of ten or more. The J gene is TRBJ2-3, the V gene TRBV6-1; 7 nucleotides agree with TRBD2. Trimming removed 10 bases from V and 6 bases from J; junction bases left unmatched: 19. The CDR3 contains 16 residues. The V gene's germline CDR1 is MNHNS and CDR2 SASEGT. The CDR3 DNA follows: TGTGCCACTCTACTCTCAGGTGGGGGGGAAAGGGATACGCAGTATTTT. This sequence encodes CATLLSGGGERDTQYF.